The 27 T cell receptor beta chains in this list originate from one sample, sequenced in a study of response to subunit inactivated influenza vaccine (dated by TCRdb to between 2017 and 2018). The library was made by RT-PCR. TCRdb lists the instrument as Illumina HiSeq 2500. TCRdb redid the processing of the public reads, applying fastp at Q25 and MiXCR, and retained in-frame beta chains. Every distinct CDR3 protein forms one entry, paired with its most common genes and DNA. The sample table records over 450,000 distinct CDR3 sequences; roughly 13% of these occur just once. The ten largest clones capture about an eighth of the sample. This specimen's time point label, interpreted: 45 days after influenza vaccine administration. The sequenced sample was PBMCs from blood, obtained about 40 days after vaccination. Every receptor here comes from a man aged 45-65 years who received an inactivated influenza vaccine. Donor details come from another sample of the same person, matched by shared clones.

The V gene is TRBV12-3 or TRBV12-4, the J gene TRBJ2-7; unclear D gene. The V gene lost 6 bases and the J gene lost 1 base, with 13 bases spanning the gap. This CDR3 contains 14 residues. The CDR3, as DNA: TGTGCCAGCAGCCCTGACACGAAATCCTACGAGCAGTACTTC. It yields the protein CASSPDTKSYEQYF.

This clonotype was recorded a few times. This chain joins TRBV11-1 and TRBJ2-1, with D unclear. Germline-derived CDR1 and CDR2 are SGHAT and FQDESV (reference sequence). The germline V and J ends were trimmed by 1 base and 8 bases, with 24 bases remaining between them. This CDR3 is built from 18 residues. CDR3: CASSLDRVRRRKGHEQFF. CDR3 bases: TGTGCCAGCAGCTTAGATAGAGTCCGCCGTCGCAAGGGTCATGAGCAGTTCTTC.

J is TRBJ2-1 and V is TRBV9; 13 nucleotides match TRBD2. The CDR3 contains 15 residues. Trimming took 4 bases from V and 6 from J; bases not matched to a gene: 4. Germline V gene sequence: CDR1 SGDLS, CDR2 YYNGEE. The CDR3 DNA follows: TGTGCCAGCAGCCAAGGGACTAGCGGGGTCAATGAGCAGTTCTTC. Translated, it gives CASSQGTSGVNEQFF.

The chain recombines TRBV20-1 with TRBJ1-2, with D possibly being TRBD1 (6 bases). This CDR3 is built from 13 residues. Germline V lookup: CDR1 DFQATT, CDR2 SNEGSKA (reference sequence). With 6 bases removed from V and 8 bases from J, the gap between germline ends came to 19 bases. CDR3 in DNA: TGCAGTGCCCACACCGAAACAGGGCGAGGCTACACCTTC. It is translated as CSAHTETGRGYTF.

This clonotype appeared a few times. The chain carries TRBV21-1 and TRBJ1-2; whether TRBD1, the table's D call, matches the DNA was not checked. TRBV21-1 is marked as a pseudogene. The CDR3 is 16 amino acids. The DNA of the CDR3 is TGTGCCAGCAGCACCCACAGGGTCCCCACTAACTATGGCTACACCTTC. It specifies CASSTHRVPTNYGYTF.

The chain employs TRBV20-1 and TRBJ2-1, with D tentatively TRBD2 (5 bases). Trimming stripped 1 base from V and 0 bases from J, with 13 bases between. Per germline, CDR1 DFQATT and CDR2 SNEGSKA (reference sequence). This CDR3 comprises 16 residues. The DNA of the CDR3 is TGCAGTGCTAGAGCCGGCGCGGGTGCCTCCTACAATGAGCAGTTCTTC. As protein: CSARAGAGASYNEQFF.

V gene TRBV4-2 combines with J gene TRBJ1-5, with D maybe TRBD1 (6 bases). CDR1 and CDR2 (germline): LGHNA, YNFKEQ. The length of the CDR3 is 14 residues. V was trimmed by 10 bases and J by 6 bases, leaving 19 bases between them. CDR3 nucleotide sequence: TGTGCCATCGGCCGTGGGACAATGTTTCAGCCCCAGCATTTT. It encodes CAIGRGTMFQPQHF.

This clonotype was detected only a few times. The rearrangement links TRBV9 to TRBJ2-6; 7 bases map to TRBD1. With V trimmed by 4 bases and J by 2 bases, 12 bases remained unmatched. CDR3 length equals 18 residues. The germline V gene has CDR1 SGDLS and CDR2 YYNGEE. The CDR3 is CASSPDTLRGPGANVLTF. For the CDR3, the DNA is TGTGCCAGCAGCCCAGATACCCTTAGGGGGCCTGGGGCCAACGTCCTGACTTTC. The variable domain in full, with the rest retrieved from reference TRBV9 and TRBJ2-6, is DSGVTQTPKHLITATGQRVTLRCSPRSGDLSVYWYQQSLDQGLQFLIQYYNGEERAKGNILERFSAQQFPDLHSELNLSSLELGDSALYFCASSPDTLRGPGANVLTFGAGSRLTVL.

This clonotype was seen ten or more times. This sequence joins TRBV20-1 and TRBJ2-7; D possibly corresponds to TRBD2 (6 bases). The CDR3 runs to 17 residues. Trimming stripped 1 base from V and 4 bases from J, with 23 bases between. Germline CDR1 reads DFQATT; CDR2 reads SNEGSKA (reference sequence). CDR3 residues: CSARAITGVGGGYEQYF. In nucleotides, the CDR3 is TGCAGTGCTAGAGCCATCACAGGAGTGGGAGGCGGATACGAGCAGTACTTC.

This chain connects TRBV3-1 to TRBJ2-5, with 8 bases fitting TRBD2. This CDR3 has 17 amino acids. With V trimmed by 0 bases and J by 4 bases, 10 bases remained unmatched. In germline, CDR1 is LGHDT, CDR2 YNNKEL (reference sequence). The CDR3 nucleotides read TGTGCCAGCAGCCAAGAACGCCAGCGGGGGCCGAGAGAGACCCAGTACTTC. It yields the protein CASSQERQRGPRETQYF.

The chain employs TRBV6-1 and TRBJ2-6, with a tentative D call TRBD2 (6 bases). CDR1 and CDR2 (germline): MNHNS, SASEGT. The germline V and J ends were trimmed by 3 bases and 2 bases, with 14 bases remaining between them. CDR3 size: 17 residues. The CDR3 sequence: CASSENRGGAGANVLTF. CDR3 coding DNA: TGTGCCAGCAGTGAGAACCGGGGCGGGGCTGGGGCCAACGTCCTGACTTTC.

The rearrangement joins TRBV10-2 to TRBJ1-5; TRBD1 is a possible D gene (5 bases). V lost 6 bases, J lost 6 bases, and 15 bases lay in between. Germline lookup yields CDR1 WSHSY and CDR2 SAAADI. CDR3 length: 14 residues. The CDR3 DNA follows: TGCGCCAGCAGCAATGGGGCTCCTGTTCAGCCCCAGCATTTT. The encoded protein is CASSNGAPVQPQHF.

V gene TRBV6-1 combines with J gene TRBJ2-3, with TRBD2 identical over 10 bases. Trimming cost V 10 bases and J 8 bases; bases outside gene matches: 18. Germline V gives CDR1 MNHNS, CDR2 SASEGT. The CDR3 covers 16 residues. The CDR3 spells CATSEREGVVGVTQYF. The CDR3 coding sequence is TGTGCCACCTCGGAGCGGGAGGGGGTAGTGGGGGTTACGCAGTATTTT.

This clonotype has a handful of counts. CDR3 DNA sequence: TGTGCCAGCAGCTTGCCGGGGGCGCCGACTGAAGCTTTCTTT. Translation gives CASSLPGAPTEAFF. The rearrangement uses TRBV7-2 and TRBJ1-1; tentative D call: TRBD1 (6 bases). Germline V gene sequence: CDR1 SGHTA, CDR2 FQGNSA. The CDR3 is 14 residues long. Trimming left V 3 bases short and J 5 bases short, with 13 bases between.

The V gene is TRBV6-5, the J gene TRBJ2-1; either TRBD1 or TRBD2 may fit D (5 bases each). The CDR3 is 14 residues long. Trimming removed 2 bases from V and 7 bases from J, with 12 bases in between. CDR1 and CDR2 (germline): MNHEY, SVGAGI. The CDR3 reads CASSYPGTENEQFF. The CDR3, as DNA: TGTGCCAGCAGTTACCCCGGGACCGAGAATGAGCAGTTCTTC.

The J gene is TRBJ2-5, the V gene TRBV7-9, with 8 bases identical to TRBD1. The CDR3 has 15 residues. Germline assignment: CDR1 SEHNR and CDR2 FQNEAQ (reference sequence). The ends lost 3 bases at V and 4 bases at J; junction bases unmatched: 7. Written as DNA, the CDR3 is TGTGCCAGCAGCTTCGGACAGGGCCAAGTAGAGACCCAGTACTTC. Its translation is CASSFGQGQVETQYF.

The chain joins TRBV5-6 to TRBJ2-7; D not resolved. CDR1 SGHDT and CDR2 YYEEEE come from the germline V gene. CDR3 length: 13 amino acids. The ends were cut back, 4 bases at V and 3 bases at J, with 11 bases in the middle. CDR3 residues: CASSHRNFYEQYF. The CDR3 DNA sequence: TGTGCCAGCAGCCACAGAAACTTCTACGAGCAGTACTTC. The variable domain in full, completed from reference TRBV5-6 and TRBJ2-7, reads DAGVTQSPTHLIKTRGQQVTLRCSPKSGHDTVSWYQQALGQGPQFIFQYYEEEERQRGNFPDRFSGHQFPNYSSELNVNALLLGDSALYLCASSHRNFYEQYFGPGTRLTVT.

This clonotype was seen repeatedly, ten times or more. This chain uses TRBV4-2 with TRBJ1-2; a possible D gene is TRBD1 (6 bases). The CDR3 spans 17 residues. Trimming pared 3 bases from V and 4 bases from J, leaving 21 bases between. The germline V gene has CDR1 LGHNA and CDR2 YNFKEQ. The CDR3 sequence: CASSQSWGLWASYGYTF. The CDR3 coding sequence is TGTGCCAGCAGCCAGTCCTGGGGGCTATGGGCGAGCTATGGCTACACCTTC.

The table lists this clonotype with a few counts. Written as DNA, the CDR3 is TGTGCCAGTGGGACATCCATACTCTACGAGCAGTACTTC. It is translated as CASGTSILYEQYF. The chain joins TRBV12-3 or TRBV12-4 to TRBJ2-7, with D possibly being TRBD1 (6 bases). The CDR3 has 13 residues. V dropped 9 bases and J dropped 3 bases, with 15 bases sitting between them.

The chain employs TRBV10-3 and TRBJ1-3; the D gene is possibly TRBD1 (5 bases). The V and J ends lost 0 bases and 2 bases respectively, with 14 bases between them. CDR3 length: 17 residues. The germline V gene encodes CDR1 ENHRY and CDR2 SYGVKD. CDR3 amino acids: CAISESPTVLTGNTIYF. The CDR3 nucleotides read TGTGCCATCAGTGAGTCGCCGACAGTGCTCACTGGAAACACCATATATTTT.

The CDR3 spells CSAQSTVYEQYF. DNA of the CDR3: TGCAGTGCCCAAAGCACAGTCTACGAGCAGTACTTC. V is TRBV20-1 and J is TRBJ2-7; no firm D call. The germline V gene has CDR1 DFQATT and CDR2 SNEGSKA (reference sequence). This CDR3 region has 12 residues. V lost 6 bases and J 3 bases, leaving 12 bases between the germline ends.

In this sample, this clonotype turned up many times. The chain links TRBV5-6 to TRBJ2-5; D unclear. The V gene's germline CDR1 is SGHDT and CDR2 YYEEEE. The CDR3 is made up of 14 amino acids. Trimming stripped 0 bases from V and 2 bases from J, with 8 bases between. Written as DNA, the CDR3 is TGTGCCAGCAGCTTGGTAACGGCTCAAGAGACCCAGTACTTC. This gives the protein CASSLVTAQETQYF.

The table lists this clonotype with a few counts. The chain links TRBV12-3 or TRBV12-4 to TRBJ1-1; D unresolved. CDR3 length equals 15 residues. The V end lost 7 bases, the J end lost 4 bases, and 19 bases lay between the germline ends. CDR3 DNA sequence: TGTGCCAGCACCACCTGGAGGCGTATGAGCACTGAAGCTTTCTTT. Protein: CASTTWRRMSTEAFF.

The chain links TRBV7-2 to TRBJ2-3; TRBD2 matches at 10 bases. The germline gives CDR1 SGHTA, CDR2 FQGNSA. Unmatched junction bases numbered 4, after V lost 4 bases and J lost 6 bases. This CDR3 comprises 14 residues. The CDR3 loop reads CASSSSSGGDTQYF. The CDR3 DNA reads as TGTGCCAGCAGCTCTAGTAGCGGGGGGGATACGCAGTATTTT.

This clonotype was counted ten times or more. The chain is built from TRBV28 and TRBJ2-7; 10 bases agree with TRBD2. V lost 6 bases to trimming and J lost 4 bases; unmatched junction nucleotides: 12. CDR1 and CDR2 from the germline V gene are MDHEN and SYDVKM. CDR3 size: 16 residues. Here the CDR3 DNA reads TGTGCCAGCAGGTCTAGCGGGAGCGGGAGGGCGTACGAGCAGTACTTC. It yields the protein CASRSSGSGRAYEQYF.

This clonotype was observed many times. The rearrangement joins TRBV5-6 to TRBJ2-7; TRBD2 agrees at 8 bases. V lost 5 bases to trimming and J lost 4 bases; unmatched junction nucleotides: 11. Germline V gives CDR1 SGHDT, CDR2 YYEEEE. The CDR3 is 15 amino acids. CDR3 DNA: TGTGCCAGCAGTCCGGGGTACGGACTAGCTTACGAGCAGTACTTC. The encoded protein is CASSPGYGLAYEQYF.

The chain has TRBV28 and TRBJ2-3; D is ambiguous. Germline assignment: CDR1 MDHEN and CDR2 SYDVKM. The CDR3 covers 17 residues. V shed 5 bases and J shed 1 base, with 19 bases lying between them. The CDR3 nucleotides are TGTGCCAGCAGTCGAGGATCGGTCCGCCGCCGCACAGATACGCAGTATTTT. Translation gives CASSRGSVRRRTDTQYF.